The 9 T cell receptor beta chains reported below all come from one sample, sequenced in a study of read filtering for tumor transcriptome and immune sequencing. Molecular barcoded adaptors covering alpha/delta and beta/gamma chains were used on roughly 400 ng RNA. TCRdb re-called the reads with MiXCR, one entry per CDR3 protein. The profile shows 50,000 to 65,000 distinct CDR3 sequences, approximately 18% of them singletons. The sample consisted of a population of CD138-negative cells sorted from bone marrow. These receptors were obtained from a donor at least 40 years old with multiple myeloma.

The sample holds many counts of this clonotype. The CDR3 nucleotides are TGTGCCACCAGTGATTTCCGGGGCCCAGATACGCAGTATTTT. Translation gives CATSDFRGPDTQYF. The rearrangement uses TRBV24-1 and TRBJ2-3; D may match TRBD1 or TRBD2 (5 bases each). The CDR3 sequence is 14 residues long. V was trimmed by 1 base and J by 4 bases, leaving 8 bases between them. Germline assignment: CDR1 KGHDR and CDR2 SFDVKD.

This chain connects TRBV28 to TRBJ1-1; D gene uncertain. The germline V and J ends were trimmed by 4 bases and 2 bases, with 17 bases remaining between them. The length of the CDR3 is 16 residues. The germline gives CDR1 MDHEN, CDR2 SYDVKM. This CDR3 reads CASSSLTRVGNTEAFF. As DNA, the CDR3 is TGTGCCAGCAGTTCGTTAACACGGGTAGGCAACACTGAAGCTTTCTTT.

The V and J genes are TRBV4-1 and TRBJ2-3, with 8 nucleotides matching TRBD2. This CDR3 comprises 15 residues. Germline loops: CDR1 MGHRA, CDR2 YSYEKL. J gave up 5 bases and V 4 bases, and 8 bases lay outside the gene matches. CDR3 protein: CASSREGLAGDTQYF. As DNA, the CDR3 is TGCGCCAGCAGCCGAGAGGGGCTAGCGGGAGATACGCAGTATTTT.

This clonotype was seen many times. V is TRBV27 and J is TRBJ2-2, with unresolved D. Trimming removed 5 bases at V and 6 bases at J, with 7 bases between. The CDR3 consists of 12 residues. The germline gives CDR1 MNHEY, CDR2 SMNVEV (reference sequence). The CDR3 reads CASSTSPGELFF. The CDR3 coding sequence is TGTGCCAGCAGTACATCACCCGGGGAGCTGTTTTTT.

Of note for this clonotype: This may be a read error: a much more frequent sequence differs by one nucleotide. The V and J genes are TRBV29-1 and TRBJ2-3; D is uncertain. The CDR3 is 12 amino acids. CDR1 is SQVTM, CDR2 ANQGSEA, per germline. CDR3 sequence reads: CRVDSLGDTQYF. In DNA, the CDR3 is TGCAGGGTTGACTCGCTTGGGGATACGCAGTATTTT.

The CDR3 DNA follows: TGTGCCAGCAGCGCCGAGGGGGGCGTCACTGAAGCTTTCTTT. This sequence encodes CASSAEGGVTEAFF. The rearrangement joins TRBV7-2 to TRBJ1-1; D is perhaps TRBD1 (6 bases). The germline CDR1 and CDR2 sequences are SGHTA and FQGNSA. This CDR3 spans 14 amino acids. V lost 5 bases to trimming and J lost 4 bases, with 14 bases between them.

Many counts were recorded for this clonotype. The chain carries TRBV28 and TRBJ2-1; D remains unclear. The CDR3 has 13 residues. Trimming took off 6 bases at V and 4 bases at J, with 10 bases between the two ends. Germline V gene lookup returns CDR1 MDHEN and CDR2 SYDVKM. The CDR3 spells CASSAWDYNEQFF. CDR3 sequence (DNA): TGTGCCAGCAGCGCTTGGGATTACAATGAGCAGTTCTTC.

The rearrangement joins TRBV7-9 to TRBJ2-1; D is uncertain. Trimming removed 0 bases from V and 13 bases from J, with 13 bases in between. The CDR3 runs to 13 residues. CDR1 SEHNR and CDR2 FQNEAQ come from the germline V gene (reference sequence). CDR3 nucleotide sequence: TGTGCCAGCAGCTTAGCAGACCTTTCCCCTCAGTTCTTC. Protein sequence: CASSLADLSPQFF.

This clonotype was counted only a few times. This sequence may be a read error, since a much larger clone differs from it by one base. This chain uses TRBV9 with TRBJ2-1; 9 nucleotides agree with TRBD2. Germline V gene sequence: CDR1 SGDLS, CDR2 YYNGEE. The CDR3 consists of 15 residues. CDR3 sequence: CASGVGLAIRNEQFF. The CDR3 DNA follows: TGTGCCAGCGGCGTAGGACTAGCGATACGGAATGAGCAGTTCTTC.